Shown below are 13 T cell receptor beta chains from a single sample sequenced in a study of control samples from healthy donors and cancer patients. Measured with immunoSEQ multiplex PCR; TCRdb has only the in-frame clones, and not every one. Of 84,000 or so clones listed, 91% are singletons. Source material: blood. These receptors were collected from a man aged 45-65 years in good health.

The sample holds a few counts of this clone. CDR3 in DNA: TGCAGCGTTGATACAGGGCCTGGCTATGGCTACACCTTC. Amino acid sequence: CSVDTGPGYGYTF. The V and J genes are TRBV29-1 and TRBJ1-2, with D perhaps matching TRBD1 (6 bases). V was clipped by 3 bases and J by 4 bases, with 12 bases between them. From germline, CDR1 is SQVTM and CDR2 ANQGSEA. The CDR3 has 13 amino acids.

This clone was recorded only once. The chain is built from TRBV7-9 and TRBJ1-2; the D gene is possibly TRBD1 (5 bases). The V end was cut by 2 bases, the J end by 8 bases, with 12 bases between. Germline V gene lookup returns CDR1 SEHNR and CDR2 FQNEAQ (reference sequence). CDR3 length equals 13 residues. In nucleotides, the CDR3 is TGTGCCAGCAGCTTACAGGGAAGAGGGGGCTACACCTTC. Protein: CASSLQGRGGYTF.

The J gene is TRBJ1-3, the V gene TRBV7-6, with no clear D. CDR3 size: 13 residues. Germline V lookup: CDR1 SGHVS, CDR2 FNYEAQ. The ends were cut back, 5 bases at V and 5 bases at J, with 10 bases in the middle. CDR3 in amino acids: CASSVDLRNTIYF. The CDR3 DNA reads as TGTGCCAGCAGCGTGGACCTTCGAAACACCATATATTTT.

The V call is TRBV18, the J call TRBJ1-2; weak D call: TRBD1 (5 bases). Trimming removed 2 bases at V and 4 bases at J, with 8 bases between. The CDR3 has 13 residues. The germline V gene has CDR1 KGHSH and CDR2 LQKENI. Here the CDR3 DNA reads TGTGCCAGCTCACCAGATGGGGGCTATGGCTACACCTTC. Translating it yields CASSPDGGYGYTF.

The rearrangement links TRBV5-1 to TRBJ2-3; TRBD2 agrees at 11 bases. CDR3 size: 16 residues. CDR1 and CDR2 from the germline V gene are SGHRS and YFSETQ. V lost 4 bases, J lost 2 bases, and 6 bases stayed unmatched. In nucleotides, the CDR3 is TGCGCCAGCAGCAAGCCGGGACTAGCGGTCACAGATACGCAGTATTTT. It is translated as CASSKPGLAVTDTQYF. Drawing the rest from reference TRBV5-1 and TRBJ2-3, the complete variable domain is KAGVTQTPRYLIKTRGQQVTLSCSPISGHRSVSWYQQTPGQGLQFLFEYFSETQRNKGNFPGRFSGRQFSNSRSEMNVSTLELGDSALYLCASSKPGLAVTDTQYFGPGTRLTVL.

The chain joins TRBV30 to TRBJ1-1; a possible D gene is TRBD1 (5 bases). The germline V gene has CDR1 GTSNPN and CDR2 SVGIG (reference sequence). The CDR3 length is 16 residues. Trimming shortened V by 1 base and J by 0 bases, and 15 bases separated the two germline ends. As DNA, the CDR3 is TGTGCCTGGAGTGGTGGGGCTACTGGTGTGAACACTGAAGCTTTCTTT. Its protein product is CAWSGGATGVNTEAFF.

In DNA form, the CDR3 reads TGTGCCAGCAGCCCGGGAGGGATAAGAGATACGCAGTATTTT. It yields the protein CASSPGGIRDTQYF. The genes are TRBV6-5 and TRBJ2-3; 8 bases match TRBD2. From germline, CDR1 is MNHEY and CDR2 SVGAGI. The CDR3 covers 14 residues. V lost 6 bases, J lost 5 bases, and 7 bases stayed unmatched.

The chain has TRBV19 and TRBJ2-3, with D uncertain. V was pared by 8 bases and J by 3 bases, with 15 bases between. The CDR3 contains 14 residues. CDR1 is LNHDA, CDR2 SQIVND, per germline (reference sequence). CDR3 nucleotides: TGTGCCAGTCGCCCTGCTGGATCAACAGATACGCAGTATTTT. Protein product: CASRPAGSTDTQYF. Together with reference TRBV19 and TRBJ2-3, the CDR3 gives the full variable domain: DGGITQSPKYLFRKEGQNVTLSCEQNLNHDAMYWYRQDPGQGLRLIYYSQIVNDFQKGDIAEGYSVSREKKESFPLTVTSAQKNPTAFYLCASRPAGSTDTQYFGPGTRLTVL.

The DNA of the CDR3 is TGTGCCAGCAGCCGACGACCTGAAGCTTTCTTT. Encoded protein: CASSRRPEAFF. This sequence joins TRBV6-2 or TRBV6-3 and TRBJ1-1; D is uncertain. This CDR3 spans 11 amino acids. Germline V gives CDR1 MNHEY, CDR2 SVGEGT. V lost 6 bases and J lost 6, with 8 bases in between.

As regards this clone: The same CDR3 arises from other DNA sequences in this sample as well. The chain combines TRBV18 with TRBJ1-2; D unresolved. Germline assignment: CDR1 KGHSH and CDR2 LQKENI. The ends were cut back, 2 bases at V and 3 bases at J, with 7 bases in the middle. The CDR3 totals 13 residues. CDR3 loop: CASSPGRDYGYTF. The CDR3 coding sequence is TGTGCCAGCTCACCAGGAAGGGACTATGGCTACACCTTC.

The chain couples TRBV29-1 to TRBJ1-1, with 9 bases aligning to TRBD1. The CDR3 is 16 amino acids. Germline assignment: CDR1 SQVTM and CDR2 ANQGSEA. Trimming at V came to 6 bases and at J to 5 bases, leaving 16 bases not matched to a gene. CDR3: CSVKQGAGRTRTEAFF. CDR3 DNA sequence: TGCAGCGTGAAACAGGGGGCTGGTCGGACGCGGACTGAAGCTTTCTTT.

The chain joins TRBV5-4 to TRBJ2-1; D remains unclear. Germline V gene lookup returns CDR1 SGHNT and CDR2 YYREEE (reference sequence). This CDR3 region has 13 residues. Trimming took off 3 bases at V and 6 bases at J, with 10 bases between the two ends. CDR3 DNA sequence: TGTGCCAGCAGCTCAGGACGGAGCAATGAGCAGTTCTTC. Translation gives CASSSGRSNEQFF.

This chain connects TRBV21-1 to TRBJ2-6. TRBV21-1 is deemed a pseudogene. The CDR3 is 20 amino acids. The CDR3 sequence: CASSNCPGDTESSGANVLTF. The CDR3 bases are TGTGCCAGCAGCAATTGTCCGGGGGACACCGAGAGCTCTGGGGCCAACGTCCTGACTTTC.